This T cell receptor (beta chain) was identified in a study of cytomegalovirus exposure and HLA in healthy donors. Study in general: Counted in an early data release were tens of millions of unique TCRs from HLA-typed donors.

This CDR3 is 17 amino acids long. The germline gives CDR1 SGHNT, CDR2 YYREEE (reference sequence). The V gene lost 2 bases and the J gene lost 2 bases, with 16 bases spanning the gap. The PCR used 60 Vbeta and 13 Jbeta primers. Only in-frame clones appear in the TCRdb table, and some are missing; sequencing was by immunoSEQ multiplex PCR. Among 150,000 to 200,000 clones listed, about 85% were seen once. The sequencing input was PBMCs. V gene TRBV5-4 combines with J gene TRBJ2-2; D perhaps matches TRBD2 (8 bases). The TCR was taken from a boy aged 2 to 10 in good health and CMV-seronegative. DNA for the CDR3: TGTGCCAGCAGCTTCGGGACTAGACAGGGAAACACCGGGGAGCTGTTTTTT. Translated: CASSFGTRQGNTGELFF. Complete variable domain (other parts from reference TRBV5-4 and TRBJ2-2): ETGVTQSPTHLIKTRGQQVTLRCSSQSGHNTVSWYQQALGQGPQFIFQYYREEENGRGNFPPRFSGLQFPNYSSELNVNALELDDSALYLCASSFGTRQGNTGELFFGEGSRLTVL.